This T cell receptor (beta chain) was recovered during a study of blood T cell repertoires in COVID-19. On the study more broadly: Acute and convalescent COVID-19 samples came from the United States, Italy and Spain. The cDNA or gDNA used as material had been derived from T cells, B-cell-depleted T cells, or PBMCs.

Methods used by the authors: The assay estimated nucleated cells by amplifying reference gene primers. This table comes from immunoSEQ multiplex PCR, and its TCRdb copy is limited to in-frame clones, with some not included. V and J calls and clone size are those listed in that table; D and trimming were worked out from the DNA. The sample includes some 500,000 clones, 85% to 90% seen only once; the top ten take 7.5% to 9%. V gave up 2 bases and J gave up 5 bases, with 16 bases separating them. The CDR3 runs 16 residues. CDR1 is KGHSH, CDR2 LQKENI, per germline. This chain connects TRBV18 to TRBJ1-5, with D maybe TRBD1 (5 bases). Sequences were obtained from peripheral blood. This clonotype was sampled from a woman aged 50 to 60 with COVID-19, enrolled during active disease. For the CDR3, the DNA is TGTGCCAGCTCACCAAGTTCTGTGGGGGGGGATCAGCCCCAGCATTTT. This sequence encodes CASSPSSVGGDQPQHF. Filled out from reference TRBV18 and TRBJ1-5, the complete variable domain reads NAGVMQNPRHLVRRRGQEARLRCSPMKGHSHVYWYRQLPEEGLKFMVYLQKENIIDESGMPKERFSAEFPKEGPSILRIQQVVRGDSAAYFCASSPSSVGGDQPQHFGDGTRLSIL.